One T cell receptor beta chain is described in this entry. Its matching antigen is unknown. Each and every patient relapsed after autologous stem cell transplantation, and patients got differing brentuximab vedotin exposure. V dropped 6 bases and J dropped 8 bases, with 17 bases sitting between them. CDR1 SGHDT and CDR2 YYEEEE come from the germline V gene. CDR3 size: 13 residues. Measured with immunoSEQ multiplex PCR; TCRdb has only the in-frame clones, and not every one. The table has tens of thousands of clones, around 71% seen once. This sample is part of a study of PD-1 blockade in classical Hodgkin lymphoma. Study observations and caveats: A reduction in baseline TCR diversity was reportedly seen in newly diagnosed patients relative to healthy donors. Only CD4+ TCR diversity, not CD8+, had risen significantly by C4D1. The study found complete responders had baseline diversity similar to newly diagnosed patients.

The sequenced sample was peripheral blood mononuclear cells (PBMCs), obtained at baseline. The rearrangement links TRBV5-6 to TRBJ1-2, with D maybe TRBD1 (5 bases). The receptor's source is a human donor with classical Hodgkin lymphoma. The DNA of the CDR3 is TGTGCCAGCACCTTCGACCGGGGGGACGGCTACACCTTC. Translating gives CASTFDRGDGYTF.